The clone carrying this T cell receptor (beta chain) was seen just once. The method was immunoSEQ multiplex PCR; TCRdb's version includes in-frame clones alone and lacks a portion of them. The repertoire consists of 90,000 to 100,000 clones, with about 85% occurring once and the leading ten covering over 13%. This sample stems from a study of control samples from healthy donors and cancer patients. V gave up 0 bases and J gave up 5 bases, with 10 bases separating them. The CDR3 totals 14 residues. From germline, CDR1 is WNHNN and CDR2 SYGVQD (reference sequence). The chain recombines TRBV10-1 with TRBJ1-1; maybe TRBD1 (5 bases). The TCR comes from a woman aged 70-85 years in good health. Sequenced input: blood. CDR3 coding DNA: TGCGCCAGCAGTGAGTCGAGGGGAGTGACTGAAGCTTTCTTT. This encodes CASSESRGVTEAFF.